This T cell receptor beta chain was captured by sequencing in a study of T-cell reconstitution after alpha-beta-depleted transplantation in children. Points from the study as a whole: The study reportedly traced alpha-beta T cells about two months after transplant to several hundred expanded graft clones. The high TCRbeta diversity at day 60 in some patients came from surviving recipient T cells and thymic progenitors. T-cell counts and diversity were attributed mostly to newly produced T cells one year after transplant.

The germline gives CDR1 LGHDT, CDR2 YNNKEL (reference sequence). Trimming took off 6 bases at V and 6 bases at J, with 17 bases between the two ends. CDR3 length: 14 amino acids. About this clonotype itself: Its antigen is as yet unknown.

Unique molecular identifiers were incorporated during preparation of the TCRbeta library. TCRdb independently ran MiXCR on the PCR reads; one entry per CDR3 protein. This table holds 250,000 to 400,000 distinct CDR3 sequences, around 25% found once. This rearrangement joins TRBV3-1 to TRBJ2-5; a weak D match, TRBD1 (7 bases). This clonotype was sampled from a male patient aged 5 to 17 who had a stem cell transplant for acute lymphoblastic leukemia, so the T cells may come from the graft donor. The sample consisted of PBMCs, mostly from graft donor cells, taken 180 days after TCRalphabeta/CD19-depleted stem cell transplant. For the CDR3, the DNA is TGTGCCAGCAGGAGGGGGCGGGACCCGAAGACCCAGTACTTC. Translated, it gives CASRRGRDPKTQYF.